One and the same sample provided the 20 T cell receptor beta chains below, sequenced in a study of cytomegalovirus exposure and HLA in healthy donors (dated by TCRdb to 2015 to 2018). Library creation used the immunoSEQ multiplex PCR assay. In TCRdb, the immuneACCESS table is reduced to in-frame sequences with V and J assigned. These tables do not hold every clone; where another copy was compared, an unresolved V gene accounts for under half, and the others remain unexplained. The sample has 68,000 or so clones on record, 80% to 90% of them singletons. The top ten clones comprise 0.95% to 1.5% of the sample. Sample: PBMCs. Source of these receptors: a woman between 18 and 29 years old in good health and CMV-seronegative.

This clone showed up just a few times. This rearrangement joins TRBV5-4 to TRBJ2-7, with TRBD2 identical over 8 bases. This CDR3 has 14 residues. The ends lost 4 bases at V and 2 bases at J; junction bases unmatched: 5. The germline gives CDR1 SGHNT, CDR2 YYREEE (reference sequence). CDR3 residues: CASSRLARPYEQYF. CDR3 DNA: TGTGCCAGCAGCCGACTAGCGCGACCCTACGAGCAGTACTTC.

The V gene is TRBV6-6, the J gene TRBJ2-7; D perhaps matches TRBD1 (6 bases). From germline, CDR1 is MNHNY and CDR2 SVGAGI (reference sequence). V was cut by 5 bases and J by 2 bases, with 13 bases left in between. The CDR3 has 14 amino acids. The CDR3 protein is CASSTGTHPYEQYF. In DNA, the CDR3 is TGTGCCAGCAGTACAGGGACCCATCCCTACGAGCAGTACTTC.

This clone was detected only once. J is TRBJ1-2 and V is TRBV6-6; tentatively, D is TRBD1 (5 bases). The V gene's germline CDR1 is MNHNY and CDR2 SVGAGI (reference sequence). The CDR3 spans 16 residues. Between the trimmed V and J ends, which lost 0 bases and 0 bases, there was a span of 11 bases. CDR3: CASSYSRDSTNYGYTF. DNA for the CDR3: TGTGCCAGCAGTTACTCGAGAGACAGCACTAACTATGGCTACACCTTC.

In its sample, this clone was seen a few times. V gene TRBV6-5 combines with J gene TRBJ1-5; no firm D call. The V end was cut by 9 bases, the J end by 11 bases, with 20 bases between. Germline values: CDR1 MNHEY, CDR2 SVGAGI. This CDR3 has 13 residues. This CDR3 is CARARDSIISQHF. Here the CDR3 DNA reads TGTGCCAGGGCGAGGGATAGTATTATATCCCAGCATTTT.

This chain joins TRBV5-5 and TRBJ2-1; possibly TRBD1 for D (6 bases). Deletions cut 3 bases from V and 0 bases from J, with 10 bases between. This CDR3 comprises 15 residues. Germline assignment: CDR1 SGHKS and CDR2 YYEKEE (reference sequence). In DNA form, the CDR3 reads TGTGCCAGCAGCTCCGACAGGACCTCCTACAATGAGCAGTTCTTC. Protein sequence: CASSSDRTSYNEQFF. The full variable domain, completed using reference TRBV5-5 and TRBJ2-1, is DAGVTQSPTHLIKTRGQQVTLRCSPISGHKSVSWYQQVLGQGPQFIFQYYEKEERGRGNFPDRFSARQFPNYSSELNVNALLLGDSALYLCASSSDRTSYNEQFFGPGTRLTVL.

The chain has TRBV28 and TRBJ2-1; TRBD2 agrees at 7 bases. V was pared by 7 bases and J by 7 bases, with 10 bases of the junction left unmatched. There are 14 residues in the CDR3. The germline CDR1 and CDR2 sequences are MDHEN and SYDVKM. CDR3 amino acids: CASTLREGPNEQFF. The CDR3 coding sequence is TGTGCCAGCACCCTAAGGGAGGGTCCGAATGAGCAGTTCTTC.

The CDR3 region is CASSSGIYEQYF. Here the CDR3 DNA reads TGTGCCAGCTCTAGCGGAATCTACGAGCAGTACTTC. This chain uses TRBV7-2 with TRBJ2-5; TRBD2 aligns across 7 bases. The J call could be wrong; TRBJ2-7 is a better fit for the DNA end. Germline V gene sequence: CDR1 SGHTA, CDR2 FQGNSA. The CDR3 is 12 amino acids.

CDR3 in DNA: TGTGCCAGCCGCCCTAGCGGGATGGAAGAGACCCAGTACTTC. Protein: CASRPSGMEETQYF. This chain connects TRBV2 to TRBJ2-5; 9 bases match TRBD2. The germline V gene has CDR1 SNHLY and CDR2 FYNNEI. The CDR3 contains 14 residues. Unmatched junction bases numbered 7, after V lost 8 bases and J lost 3 bases.

The chain recombines TRBV5-5 with TRBJ1-5, with D possibly TRBD1 on 6 matching bases. The CDR3 is 15 amino acids. V was trimmed by 4 bases and J by 3 bases, leaving 14 bases between them. Germline CDR1 reads SGHKS; CDR2 reads YYEKEE (reference sequence). CDR3 nucleotide sequence: TGTGCCAGCAGCCCTACAGGGTCTGACAATCAGCCCCAGCATTTT. Translating gives CASSPTGSDNQPQHF.

This chain connects TRBV29-1 to TRBJ1-2; 7 nucleotides line up with TRBD1. The CDR3 is 14 amino acids. J was trimmed by 7 bases and V by 3 bases; bases with no gene match: 11. Germline-derived CDR1 and CDR2 are SQVTM and ANQGSEA. DNA of the CDR3: TGCAGCGTTGAGAACAGGGGAGATTCATCTGGCTACACCTTC. Translation: CSVENRGDSSGYTF.

This clone was observed a few times. This sequence joins TRBV9 and TRBJ1-2; D not resolved. This CDR3 has 12 amino acids. V was cut by 3 bases and J by 4 bases, with 7 bases left in between. Germline assignment: CDR1 SGDLS and CDR2 YYNGEE. The DNA for the CDR3 is TGTGCCAGCAGCGCCACTAGCTATGGCTACACCTTC. Its translation is CASSATSYGYTF.

The genes are TRBV6-5 and TRBJ1-2; D remains unclear. This CDR3 region has 14 residues. Deletions cut 0 bases from V and 5 bases from J, with 10 bases between. The germline gives CDR1 MNHEY, CDR2 SVGAGI. The CDR3 loop is CASSYSELNYGYTF. The CDR3 nucleotides are TGTGCCAGCAGTTACTCGGAGCTTAATTATGGCTACACCTTC.

The rearrangement links TRBV18 to TRBJ2-3; tentatively, D is TRBD2 (6 bases). The V end was cut by 4 bases, the J end by 0 bases, with 11 bases between. The CDR3 runs to 15 residues. The germline gives CDR1 KGHSH, CDR2 LQKENI. DNA for the CDR3: TGTGCCAGCTCACGGGGGGTACAGAGCACAGATACGCAGTATTTT. It codes for CASSRGVQSTDTQYF.

V gene TRBV5-6 combines with J gene TRBJ2-3; D gene uncertain. Germline-derived CDR1 and CDR2 are SGHDT and YYEEEE. CDR3 length equals 14 residues. V shed 3 bases and J shed 1 base, with 9 bases lying between them. For the CDR3, the DNA is TGTGCCAGCAGCTCCAGGCCGGGCACAGATACGCAGTATTTT. It codes for CASSSRPGTDTQYF.

V gene TRBV5-4 combines with J gene TRBJ2-3; perhaps TRBD1 as D (6 bases). Germline values: CDR1 SGHNT, CDR2 YYREEE (reference sequence). Between the trimmed V and J ends, which lost 5 bases and 3 bases, there was a span of 10 bases. The CDR3 runs 13 residues. The CDR3 here is CASSPTGTDTQYF. DNA for the CDR3: TGTGCCAGCAGTCCAACAGGGACAGATACGCAGTATTTT.

V is TRBV7-9 and J is TRBJ2-1; the D is unclear. CDR1 and CDR2 from the germline V gene are SEHNR and FQNEAQ (reference sequence). There are 15 residues in the CDR3. V was clipped by 8 bases and J by 6 bases, with 20 bases between them. The CDR3 nucleotides are TGTGCCAGCCAAGAGAAAGATTATCCACTCAATGAGCAGTTCTTC. Its protein is CASQEKDYPLNEQFF. Complete variable domain (other parts from reference TRBV7-9 and TRBJ2-1): DTGVSQNPRHKITKRGQNVTFRCDPISEHNRLYWYRQTLGQGPEFLTYFQNEAQLEKSRLLSDRFSAERPKGSFSTLEIQRTEQGDSAMYLCASQEKDYPLNEQFFGPGTRLTVL.

This chain joins TRBV2 and TRBJ2-5, with a weak D call TRBD2 (7 bases). Trimming removed 10 bases from V and 4 bases from J, with 19 bases in between. CDR3 length: 14 amino acids. Germline V gene sequence: CDR1 SNHLY, CDR2 FYNNEI. CDR3 coding DNA: TGTGCCATTCTTCTAGCGAGGGGGGGAGAGACCCAGTACTTC. Amino acid sequence: CAILLARGGETQYF.

In its sample, this clone was seen once. This chain joins TRBV9 and TRBJ2-1; TRBD1 aligns across 11 bases. The V segment lost 5 bases and the J segment 6 bases; nucleotides outside the gene matches: 4. CDR1 and CDR2 (germline): SGDLS, YYNGEE. The CDR3 consists of 14 residues. For the CDR3, the DNA is TGTGCCAGCAGGGGACAGGGGGTACTCAATGAGCAGTTCTTC. Translating it yields CASRGQGVLNEQFF.

The J gene is TRBJ2-4, the V gene TRBV4-1; D unresolved. The ends were cut back, 3 bases at V and 0 bases at J, with 6 bases in the middle. Per the germline V gene, CDR1 is MGHRA and CDR2 is YSYEKL. There are 14 residues in the CDR3. CDR3 coding DNA: TGCGCCAGCAGCCAGCCACTAGCCAAAAACATTCAGTACTTC. Amino acids: CASSQPLAKNIQYF.

This clone came up a few times. This chain connects TRBV4-2 to TRBJ2-1, with 12 bases lining up with TRBD2. Per germline, CDR1 LGHNA and CDR2 YNFKEQ. This CDR3 has 15 amino acids. With 4 bases clipped from V and 9 bases from J, the junction kept 7 bases outside the gene matches. The CDR3 loop is CASSPLAGGLGEQFF. In DNA, the CDR3 is TGTGCCAGCAGCCCTCTAGCGGGGGGGCTGGGTGAGCAGTTCTTC.